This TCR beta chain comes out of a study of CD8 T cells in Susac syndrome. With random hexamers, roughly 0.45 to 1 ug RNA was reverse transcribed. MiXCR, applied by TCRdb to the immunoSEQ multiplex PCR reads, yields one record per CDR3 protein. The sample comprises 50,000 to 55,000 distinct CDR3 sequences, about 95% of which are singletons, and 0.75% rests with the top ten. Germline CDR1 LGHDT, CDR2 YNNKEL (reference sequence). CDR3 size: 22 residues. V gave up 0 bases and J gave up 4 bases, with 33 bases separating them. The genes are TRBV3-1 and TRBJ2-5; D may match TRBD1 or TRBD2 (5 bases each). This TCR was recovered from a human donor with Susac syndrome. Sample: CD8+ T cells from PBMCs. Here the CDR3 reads CASSQERLTHGSEGNQRETQYF. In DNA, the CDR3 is TGTGCCAGCAGCCAAGAGAGACTAACCCACGGATCTGAGGGGAACCAACGAGAGACCCAGTACTTC.